Listed below are T cell receptor beta chains from one sample, sequenced in a study of beta chain features in type 1 diabetes. Only in-frame clones appear in the TCRdb table, and some are missing; sequencing was by immunoSEQ multiplex PCR. The data hold just over 150,000 clones, with around 10% observed a single time. Sequencing input: central memory CD4+ T cells from blood. Source of these receptors: a man younger than 35 in good health. Each CDR3 is given with its conserved first and last residue. The D gene is left open where the match is weak. Clone sizes are given selectively: once, few, many, or a class where the clone is expanded.

.,TRBD1,TRBV28,TRBJ2-4,TGTGCCAGCAGTCGGACAGGGGGCTTCATTCAGTACTTC,CASSRTGGFIQYF
.,TRBD1,TRBV9,TRBJ1-2,TGTGCCAGCAGCCAGGGGGGGTTAAACTATGGCTACACCTTC,CASSQGGLNYGYTF
few,.,TRBV2,TRBJ1-5,TGTGCCAGCACTACAGGGTACCGCAATCAGCCCCAGCATTTT,CASTTGYRNQPQHF
.,.,TRBV9,TRBJ1-3,TGTGCCAGCAGCGTAGGAGGGCAAGGAAACACCATATATTTT,CASSVGGQGNTIYF
.,TRBD2,TRBV18,TRBJ2-3,TGTGCCAGCTCACCGCAGGAGCGGGGAGTTGCAGATACGCAGTATTTT,CASSPQERGVADTQYF
.,.,TRBV7-2,TRBJ1-1,TGTGCCAGCATCCCCCGGAGGGGGAACACTGAAGCTTTCTTT,CASIPRRGNTEAFF
.,.,TRBV29-1,TRBJ1-2,TGCAGCGTTACGGCATTGGTAGGCTATGGCTACACCTTC,CSVTALVGYGYTF
.,TRBD2,TRBV6-5,TRBJ2-7,TGTGCCAGCAGCCGACTAGCCGGACCCTACGAGCAGTACTTC,CASSRLAGPYEQYF
.,.,TRBV5-4,TRBJ2-3,TGTGCCAGCAGCTGGGATGCGGATACGCAGTATTTT,CASSWDADTQYF
few,.,TRBV7-2,TRBJ1-4,TGTGCCAGCGCACGAGGACAGATAAATGAAAAACTGTTTTTT,CASARGQINEKLFF
.,.,TRBV15,TRBJ2-7,TGTGCCACCAGCAACGGCAGGATGTACGAGCAGTACTTC,CATSNGRMYEQYF